The clone carrying this TCR beta chain was counted many times. Its antigen is still unknown. These data originate in a study of T cells in Graves' hyperthyroidism and ophthalmopathy. General study points: The model foresaw ophthalmopathy a median around 6.8 months prior to onset. Ophthalmopathy was separated from stable hyperthyroidism by a 13 V-J model.

Researchers amplified the TCR beta CDR3 regions from RNA transcripts. Carried out on the TCR CDR3, a first-round RT-PCR used the HTBI primer set. Using its own MiXCR run on the multiplex PCR reads, TCRdb lists one record per CDR3 protein. The profile shows fewer than 550,000 distinct CDR3 sequences, approximately 24% of them singletons. The CDR3 runs 12 residues. The germline V gene encodes CDR1 SQVTM and CDR2 ANQGSEA. V gave up 6 bases and J gave up 4 bases, with 12 bases separating them. The sample was blood. The rearrangement joins TRBV29-1 to TRBJ1-1; D is possibly TRBD1 (6 bases). The origin of this receptor is a woman under 40 with Graves' ophthalmopathy. In nucleotides, the CDR3 is TGCAGCGTCGCCTGGGGGCCCACTGAAGCTTTCTTT. Residues: CSVAWGPTEAFF.